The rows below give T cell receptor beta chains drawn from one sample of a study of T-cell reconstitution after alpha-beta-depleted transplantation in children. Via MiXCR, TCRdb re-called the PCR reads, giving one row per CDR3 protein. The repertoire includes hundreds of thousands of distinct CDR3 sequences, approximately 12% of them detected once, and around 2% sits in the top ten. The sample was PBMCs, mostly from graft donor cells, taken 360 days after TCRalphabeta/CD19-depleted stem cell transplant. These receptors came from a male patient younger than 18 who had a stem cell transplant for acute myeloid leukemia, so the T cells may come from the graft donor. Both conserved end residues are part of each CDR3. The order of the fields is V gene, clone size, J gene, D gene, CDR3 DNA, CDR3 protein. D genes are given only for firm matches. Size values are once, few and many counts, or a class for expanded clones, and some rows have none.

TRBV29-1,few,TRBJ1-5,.,TGCAGCGTTAGGGAGGGAGATCAGCCCCAGCATTTT,CSVREGDQPQHF
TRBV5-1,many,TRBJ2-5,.,TGCGCCAGCAGCTTGTTCTCCGTCCAAGAGACCCAGTACTTC,CASSLFSVQETQYF
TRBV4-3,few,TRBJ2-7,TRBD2,TGCGCCAGCAGCCACTGGACTAGCGGGAGCCTTCCCTACGAGCAGTACTTC,CASSHWTSGSLPYEQYF
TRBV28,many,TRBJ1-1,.,TGTGCCAGCAGTTTACCCGACCTCGGGTTAACTGAAGCTTTCTTT,CASSLPDLGLTEAFF
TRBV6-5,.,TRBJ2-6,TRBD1,TGTGCCAGCAGTTACGAGACAGGGCACCCTGGGGCCAACGTCCTGACTTTC,CASSYETGHPGANVLTF
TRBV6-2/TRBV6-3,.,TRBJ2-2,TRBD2,TGTGCCAGCAGTCCAACTCACAATCCTAGCGGGAGTACCGGGGAGCTGTTTTTT,CASSPTHNPSGSTGELFF
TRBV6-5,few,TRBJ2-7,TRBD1,TGTGCCAGCAGTTATCAGGGGGCTACCCTCTACGAGCAGTACTTC,CASSYQGATLYEQYF
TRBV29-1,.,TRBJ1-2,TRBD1,TGCAGCGCCCATCCATGGGGACAGGGTCACTATGGCTACACCTTC,CSAHPWGQGHYGYTF
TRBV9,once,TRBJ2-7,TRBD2,TGTGCCAGCAGCGTAGGTTTTTCGACTAGCCGCGGAACCTACGAGGAGTACTTC,CASSVGFSTSRGTYEEYF
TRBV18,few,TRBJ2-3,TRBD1,TGTGCCAGCTCCCGGACAGGAGACCTTAGCACAGATACGCAGTATTTT,CASSRTGDLSTDTQYF
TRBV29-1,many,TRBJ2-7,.,TGCAGCGTTGAAGATGGGCGGTCTGCCGAGCAGTACTTC,CSVEDGRSAEQYF
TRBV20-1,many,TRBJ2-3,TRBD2,TGCAGTGCTCAACAGGGGACTAGCGGGAGCACAGATACGCAGTATTTT,CSAQQGTSGSTDTQYF
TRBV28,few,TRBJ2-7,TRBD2,TGTGCCAGCAGGCTAGCGGGAGAGTTGGCCCACTACGAGCAGTACTTC,CASRLAGELAHYEQYF
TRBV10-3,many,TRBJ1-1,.,TGTGCCATCAGGGCGGACGGGAACACTGAAGCTTTCTTT,CAIRADGNTEAFF
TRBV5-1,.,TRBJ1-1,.,TGCGCCAGCAGCTTGGAGCTGAGCCTCTACACTGAAGCTTTCTTT,CASSLELSLYTEAFF
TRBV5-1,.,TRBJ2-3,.,TGCGCCAGCAGCGCTCGGACGGTATCTGCGGATACGCAGTATTTT,CASSARTVSADTQYF
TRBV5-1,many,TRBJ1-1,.,TGCGCCAGCAGCTCGAGGGGGTCCACTGAAGCTTTCTTT,CASSSRGSTEAFF
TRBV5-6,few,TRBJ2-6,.,TGTGCCAGCAGTAACCTACAGGGTTGGTCTGGGGCCAACGTCCTGACTTTC,CASSNLQGWSGANVLTF
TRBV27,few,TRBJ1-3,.,TGTGCCAGCAGTTTACAGGGAACTGGAAACACCATATATTTT,CASSLQGTGNTIYF
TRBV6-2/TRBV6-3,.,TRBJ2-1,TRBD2,TGTGCCAGCAGTCGCCCCGGACTAGCGGATTACAATGAGCAGTTCTTC,CASSRPGLADYNEQFF
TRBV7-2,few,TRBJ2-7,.,TGTGCCAGCAGCGCGGGGCTGGTAGCCCCCTACGAGCAGTACTTC,CASSAGLVAPYEQYF
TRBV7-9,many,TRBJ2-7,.,TGTGCCACCAACCTGGGGGCCTCCTACGAGCAGTACTTC,CATNLGASYEQYF
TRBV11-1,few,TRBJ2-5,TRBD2,TGTGCCAGCAGCTTGGGCCAGACTAGCGGGAGGGAACAAGAGACCCAGTACTTC,CASSLGQTSGREQETQYF
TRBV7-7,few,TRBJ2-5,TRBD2,TGTGCTAGCAGCTTAGGGGCTAGCGGGGGGTACCTCCAAGAGACCCAGTACTTC,CASSLGASGGYLQETQYF
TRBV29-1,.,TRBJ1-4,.,TGCAGCGTCCCTGGGGCAACTAATGAAAAACTGTTTTTT,CSVPGATNEKLFF
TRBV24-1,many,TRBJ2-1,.,TGTGCCACCAGTGATTTTCCCAGGAACAATGAGCAGTTCTTC,CATSDFPRNNEQFF
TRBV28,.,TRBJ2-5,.,TGTGCCAGCAGTTCCTCCGGGACACCTCGGACCCAGTACTTC,CASSSSGTPRTQYF
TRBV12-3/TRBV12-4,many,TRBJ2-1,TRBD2,TGTGCCAGCAGTTCCCCACTAGCGGGAGTGTCCTACAATGAGCAGTTCTTC,CASSSPLAGVSYNEQFF
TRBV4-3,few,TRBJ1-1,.,TGCGCCAGCAGCCATTCCAGGTCCTGGACAACTGAAGCTTTCTTT,CASSHSRSWTTEAFF
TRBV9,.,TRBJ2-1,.,TGTGCCAGCAGCCGGGACTTCTACTACAATGAGCAGTTCTTC,CASSRDFYYNEQFF
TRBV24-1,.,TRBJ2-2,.,TGTGCCACCAGTGACCCGGGCCCCCAACGTCGGGAGCTGTTTTTT,CATSDPGPQRRELFF
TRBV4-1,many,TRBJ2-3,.,TGCGCCAGCAGCCAAGAATGGGGGGCACTCAGCACAGATACGCAGTATTTT,CASSQEWGALSTDTQYF
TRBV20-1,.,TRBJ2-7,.,TGCAGTGCTAGAGTCCCATTACAGGGTCTGGGTTACGAGCAGTACTTC,CSARVPLQGLGYEQYF
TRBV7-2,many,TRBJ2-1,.,TGTGCCAGCAGCTTAAGGGAGGCGGCATGGGCTTACAATGAGCAGTTCTTC,CASSLREAAWAYNEQFF
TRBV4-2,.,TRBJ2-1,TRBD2,TGTGCCAGCGGAAGTCTGTATTGGACTAGGTTGTCCTACAATGAGCAGTTCTTC,CASGSLYWTRLSYNEQFF
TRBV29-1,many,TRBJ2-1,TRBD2,TGCAGCGTTGTTGGTTTGGCTAGCGGACATAAGGAGTTCTTC,CSVVGLASGHKEFF
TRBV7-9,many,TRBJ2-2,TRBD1,TGTGCCAGCAGCATGACAGGGCAGGCCGGGGAGCTGTTTTTT,CASSMTGQAGELFF
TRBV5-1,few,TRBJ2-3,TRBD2,TGCGCCAGCAGCTTGATGGGGGTAGCGGGGCACTCCACAGATACGCAGTATTTT,CASSLMGVAGHSTDTQYF
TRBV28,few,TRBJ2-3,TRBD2,TGTGCCAGCAGCCCCTTGCGGGAGTCAGCCACAGATACGCAGTATTTT,CASSPLRESATDTQYF
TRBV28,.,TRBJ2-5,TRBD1,TGTGCCAGCACTCGACCGGGACAGCAAGAGACCCAGTACTTC,CASTRPGQQETQYF
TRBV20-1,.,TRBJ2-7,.,TGCAGTGCTAGAGATCTGTTTCCCAGAACAGGTTGGGACTACGAGCAGTACTTC,CSARDLFPRTGWDYEQYF
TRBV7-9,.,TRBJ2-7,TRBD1,TGTGCCAGCAGCCTAGAGATCGACAGGGGGAACTACGAGCAGTACTTC,CASSLEIDRGNYEQYF
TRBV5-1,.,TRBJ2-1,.,TGCGCCAGCAGCGCACCGGGACCTCGTAGGTTCTTC,CASSAPGPRRFF
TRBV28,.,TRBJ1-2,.,TGTGCCAGCAGGGAAACAGCTAACTATGGCTACACCTTC,CASRETANYGYTF
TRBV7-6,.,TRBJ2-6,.,TGTGCCAGCAGCTTAGTTGGTACGCAGGGTTCGAGCTCTGGGGCCAACGTCCTGACTTTC,CASSLVGTQGSSSGANVLTF
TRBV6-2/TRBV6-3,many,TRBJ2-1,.,TGTGCCAGCAGTTCCTTCGAAGCGGTTACCTACAATGAGCAGTTCTTC,CASSSFEAVTYNEQFF
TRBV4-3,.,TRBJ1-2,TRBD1,TGCGCCAGCAGCCAAGAACAGGGGACCCACTATGGCTACACCTTC,CASSQEQGTHYGYTF
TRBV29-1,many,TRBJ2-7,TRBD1,TGCAGCGTTCGGACAGGGACGTACGAGCAGTACTTC,CSVRTGTYEQYF
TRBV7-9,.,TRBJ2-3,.,TGTGCCAGCAGCCCTGTGGTAGCCGGAGACACAGATACGCAGTATTTT,CASSPVVAGDTDTQYF
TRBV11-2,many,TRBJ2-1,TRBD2,TGTGCCAGCAGCCCGGGACGGGGTAGACTAGCGCACAATGAGCAGTTCTTC,CASSPGRGRLAHNEQFF
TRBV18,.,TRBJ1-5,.,TGTGCCAGCTCACCACAGGGGTCGTATCAGCCCCAGCATTTT,CASSPQGSYQPQHF
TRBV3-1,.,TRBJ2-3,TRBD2,TGTGCCAGCAGCCAACTTAGCGGGAGCGGTTCGGGAGATACGCAGTATTTT,CASSQLSGSGSGDTQYF
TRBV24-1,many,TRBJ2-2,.,TGTGCCACCAGTGATTTGATCCTTAAGCGGGCGAACACCGGGGAGCTGTTTTTT,CATSDLILKRANTGELFF
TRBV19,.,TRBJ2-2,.,TGTGCCAGTAGTGCCGGACTGGGTCCCGGGGAGCTGTTTTTT,CASSAGLGPGELFF